The 11 T cell receptor beta chains presented below share a single source sample, sequenced in a study listed by TCRdb under 2016. The method behind the library was RT-PCR. The run used an Illumina MiSeq. Using fastp at Q25 and MiXCR, TCRdb reprocessed the public reads and kept productive beta chains. Identical CDR3 protein sequences are pooled into one entry, listed with their most common genes and DNA. Counted in this sample were about 700,000 distinct CDR3 sequences; 11% to 15% of them appeared once. The biggest ten clones account for roughly 4% of the sample. Specimen: memory CD4+ T cells from blood. The receptors here all came from a female donor in good health, serving as a healthy control.

This clonotype was seen more than once but under ten times. The V gene is TRBV12-3 or TRBV12-4, the J gene TRBJ2-5; D may be TRBD1 (6 bases). The CDR3 runs 14 residues. V shed 5 bases and J shed 4 bases, with 14 bases lying between them. The CDR3 is CASSHDRFRETQYF. CDR3 DNA sequence: TGTGCCAGCAGTCACGACAGGTTCAGAGAGACCCAGTACTTC.

The chain couples TRBV7-2 to TRBJ2-1; 8 bases are a match to TRBD2. V shed 2 bases, J shed 7 bases, and the junction held 4 bases outside the gene matches. CDR3 size: 14 residues. In germline, CDR1 is SGHTA, CDR2 FQGNSA. The CDR3 DNA reads as TGTGCCAGCAGCTTAATAACGGGAGGGAATGAGCAGTTCTTC. It specifies CASSLITGGNEQFF.

At least ten counts were recorded for this clonotype. In DNA form, the CDR3 reads TGCGCCAGCGGAACGGGACAGACAACGCTAGGAGATACGCAGTATTTT. It specifies CASGTGQTTLGDTQYF. The chain links TRBV5-1 to TRBJ2-3; TRBD1 matches at 7 bases. This CDR3 comprises 16 residues. J was trimmed by 5 bases and V by 7 bases; bases with no gene match: 16. Germline V gene data show CDR1 as SGHRS and CDR2 as YFSETQ.

The rearrangement joins TRBV7-3 to TRBJ2-7; TRBD2 is a possible D gene (6 bases). The CDR3 totals 13 residues. V dropped 5 bases and J dropped 6 bases, with 14 bases sitting between them. Germline values: CDR1 SGHTA, CDR2 FQGTGA. The CDR3 region has the DNA TGTGCCAGCAGCACACTCACGGGGGTCGAGCAGTACTTC. Amino acids: CASSTLTGVEQYF.

Comment on this clonotype: A much larger clone lies a single base off, so this may be a read error. The chain recombines TRBV20-1 with TRBJ2-3; 8 bases agree with TRBD2. The length of the CDR3 is 16 residues. The germline V gene has CDR1 DFQATT and CDR2 SNEGSKA (reference sequence). CDR3 bases: TGCAGTGCTAGAATCTTCGGGACTAGTAGCACAGATACGCGGTATTTT. Amino acids: CSARIFGTSSTDTRYF.

This clonotype showed up many times. The genes are TRBV20-1 and TRBJ2-7, with no clear D. V was trimmed by 1 base and J by 4 bases, leaving 5 bases between them. CDR1 and CDR2 (germline): DFQATT, SNEGSKA (reference sequence). The CDR3 totals 11 residues. Here the CDR3 DNA reads TGCAGTGCTAGAGGACAATACGAGCAGTACTTC. Amino acid sequence: CSARGQYEQYF.

This clonotype was counted a few times. V usage is TRBV7-2 and J usage is TRBJ1-3, with 9 bases matching TRBD1. Germline values: CDR1 SGHTA, CDR2 FQGNSA. The CDR3 spans 16 residues. V was clipped by 4 bases and J by 3 bases; unmatched bases: 7. The CDR3 DNA is TGTGCCAGCAGCTATTCCGGGACAGGGAATGGAAACACCATATATTTT. It yields the protein CASSYSGTGNGNTIYF.

This clonotype was recorded at least ten times. The chain employs TRBV29-1 and TRBJ1-1, with 10 positions matching TRBD1. There are 14 residues in the CDR3. V lost 5 bases to trimming and J lost 4 bases; unmatched junction nucleotides: 7. Looked up from germline, CDR1 is SQVTM and CDR2 is ANQGSEA. The CDR3 loop is CSVPRTGGSTEAFF. CDR3 coding DNA: TGCAGCGTTCCGAGGACAGGGGGTTCCACTGAAGCTTTCTTT.

This clonotype was detected ten times or more. The J gene is TRBJ2-2, the V gene TRBV7-3; 9 positions match TRBD2. V lost 5 bases and J lost 0; bases outside the gene matches: 13. The CDR3 runs 19 residues. Germline assignment: CDR1 SGHTA and CDR2 FQGTGA. The CDR3 DNA reads TGTGCCAGCAGCCCGCGGGGGGGGAGGGACACCGCGAACACCGGGGAGCTGTTTTTT. It is translated as CASSPRGGRDTANTGELFF.

The chain recombines TRBV20-1 with TRBJ2-1; D uncertain. Germline V gives CDR1 DFQATT, CDR2 SNEGSKA (reference sequence). This CDR3 is built from 14 residues. Trimming removed 3 bases at V and 9 bases at J, with 18 bases between. The DNA for the CDR3 is TGCAGTGCTAGTAAAGGAACCCACAACGGTGAGCAGTTCTTC. It translates to CSASKGTHNGEQFF.

This clonotype was detected a few times. The V call is TRBV6-2 or TRBV6-3, the J call TRBJ2-2; 8 nucleotides agree with TRBD2. Germline trimming cut 4 bases from V and 10 bases from J; bases unmatched to any gene: 17. The germline CDR1 and CDR2 sequences are MNHEY and SVGEGT. The CDR3 covers 17 residues. This CDR3 reads CASSSPREGYRAEELFF. The CDR3 DNA reads as TGTGCCAGCAGTTCCCCTCGGGAGGGCTACAGGGCTGAGGAGCTGTTTTTT.